This TCR beta chain was sequenced for a study of blood T cells in healthy people across ages. This clonotype was recorded at least ten times. This CDR3 is built from 15 residues. Per the germline V gene, CDR1 is SGDLS and CDR2 is YYNGEE. Trimming took 0 bases from V and 5 from J; bases not matched to a gene: 7. With a J-beta primer mix and a sample-barcoded 5' primer, a second PCR ran 7 to 11 cycles. Each CDR3 protein is one row after TCRdb ran MiXCR on the 5' RACE reads. Altogether around 1,000,000 distinct CDR3 sequences are present, under 30% being singletons, with the ten largest covering 0.65% to 0.95%. The study drew donors from healthy Caucasian individuals in Russia aged about 6 to 90. The same sample was also studied in work on T cells of mothers and their children. That source notes: The donor cohort consisted of three healthy Caucasian mothers and their six children. Mothers gave over 9 million TCR beta CDR3 reads each, and children 2.5 million to 3 million each. Mothers and children who were related shared slightly more overlap than unrelated pairs, but not significantly more.

This sequence originates from a girl aged 2 to 9 in good health. Sequenced input: blood. The V gene is TRBV9, the J gene TRBJ2-5; 7 nucleotides agree with TRBD2. This chain's CDR3 is CASSVGGSPGETQYF. CDR3 in DNA: TGTGCCAGCAGCGTAGGCGGGAGCCCTGGGGAGACCCAGTACTTC.